This paragraph covers one T cell receptor (beta chain) sequence. Sequencing was performed with immunoSEQ multiplex PCR; in TCRdb, only in-frame clones are kept and a portion is missing. The sample lists some 50,000 clones; 87% were seen once. The record originates from a study of blood T cell repertoires in COVID-19. Turning to the study itself: T cells, B-cell-depleted T cells, or PBMCs provided the cDNA or gDNA that served as material.

The sample was peripheral blood. The sequence derives from a human donor in a cohort sampled during active COVID-19.

CDR3 DNA sequence: TGTGCCAGCAGCGCCGCGATGGGGGGACCGACTACTGAAGCTTTCTTT. This codes for CASSAAMGGPTTEAFF. This chain uses TRBV9 with TRBJ1-1, with D maybe TRBD1 (5 bases). The germline V gene encodes CDR1 SGDLS and CDR2 YYNGEE. V lost 3 bases and J 5 bases, leaving 20 bases between the germline ends. The CDR3 runs to 16 residues.